This T cell receptor beta chain is drawn from a study of blood T cell repertoires in COVID-19. Study details: Collection of acute and convalescent COVID-19 samples took place in the United States, Italy and Spain. Nucleic acid was either cDNA or gDNA, and it came from T cells, B-cell-depleted T cells, or PBMCs.

Original data processing: Reference gene primer amplification gave nucleated cell count estimates. Only in-frame clones appear in the TCRdb table, and some are missing; sequencing was by immunoSEQ multiplex PCR. V, J and clone size are taken as reported in that table, and D and trimming were inferred from the DNA itself. The sample yields 250,000 to 300,000 clones, more than 85% seen once. CDR1 and CDR2 (germline): SGHTA, FQGNSA. V lost 1 base, J lost 3 bases, and 13 bases lay in between. The CDR3 runs 15 residues. Patients in Seattle were enrolled during active infection, then followed longitudinally.

Source material: peripheral blood. The chain has TRBV7-2 and TRBJ2-7; tentatively, D is TRBD2 (6 bases). The receptor was derived from a woman in her twenties or thirties with COVID-19, enrolled during active disease. The CDR3 loop is CASSLGWARGYEQYF. The CDR3 DNA reads TGTGCCAGCAGCTTAGGTTGGGCGCGGGGCTACGAGCAGTACTTC. Full variable domain (missing parts from reference TRBV7-2 and TRBJ2-7): GAGVSQSPSNKVTEKGKDVELRCDPISGHTALYWYRQSLGQGLEFLIYFQGNSAPDKSGLPSDRFSAERTGGSVSTLTIQRTQQEDSAVYLCASSLGWARGYEQYFGPGTRLTVT.